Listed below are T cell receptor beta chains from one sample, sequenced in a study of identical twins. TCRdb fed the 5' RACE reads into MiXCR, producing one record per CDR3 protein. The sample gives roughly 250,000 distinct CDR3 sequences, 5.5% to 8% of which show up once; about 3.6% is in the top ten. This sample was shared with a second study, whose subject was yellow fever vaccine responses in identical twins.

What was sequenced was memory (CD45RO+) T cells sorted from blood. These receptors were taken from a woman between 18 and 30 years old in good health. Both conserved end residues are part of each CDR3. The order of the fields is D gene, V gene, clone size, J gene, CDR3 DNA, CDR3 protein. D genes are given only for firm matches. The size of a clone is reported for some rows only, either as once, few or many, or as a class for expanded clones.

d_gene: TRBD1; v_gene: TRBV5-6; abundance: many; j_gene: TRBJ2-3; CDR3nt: TGTGCCAGCAGCTTGGCCTTTTCATTGGGACAGCCAGATACGCAGTATTTT; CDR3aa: CASSLAFSLGQPDTQYF
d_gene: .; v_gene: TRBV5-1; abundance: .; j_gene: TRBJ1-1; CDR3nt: TGCGCCAGCAGCTCAAAACAGGGTTGGACTGAAGCTTTCTTT; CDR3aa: CASSSKQGWTEAFF
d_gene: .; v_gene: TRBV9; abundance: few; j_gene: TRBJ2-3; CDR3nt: TGTGCCAGCGCGTCGTCCGCCTCCTTCCACACAGATACGCAGTATTTT; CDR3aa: CASASSASFHTDTQYF
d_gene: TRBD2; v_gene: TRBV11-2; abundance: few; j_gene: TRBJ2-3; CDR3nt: TGTGCCAGCAGCTCGATGGGGTGGTCTAGCGGGGGACCCACAGATACGCAGTATTTT; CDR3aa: CASSSMGWSSGGPTDTQYF
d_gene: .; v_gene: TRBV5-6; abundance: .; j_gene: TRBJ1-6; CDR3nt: TGTGCCAGCAGCTTGGATGGGGGGTATTCACCCCTCCACTTT; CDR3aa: CASSLDGGYSPLHF
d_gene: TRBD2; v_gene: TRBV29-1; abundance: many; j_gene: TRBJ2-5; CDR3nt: TGCAGCGTTGTGGTAGCGGGAGGGGGGGAGACCCAGTACTTC; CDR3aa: CSVVVAGGGETQYF
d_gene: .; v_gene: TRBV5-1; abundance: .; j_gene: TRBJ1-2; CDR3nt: TGCGCCAGCAGCTTGGGTCCGGGCTATGGCTACACCTTC; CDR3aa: CASSLGPGYGYTF
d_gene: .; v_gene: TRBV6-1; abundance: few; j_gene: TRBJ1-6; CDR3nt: TGTGCCAGCACCCCCGACAGGCTAACCTCACCCCTCCACTTT; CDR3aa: CASTPDRLTSPLHF
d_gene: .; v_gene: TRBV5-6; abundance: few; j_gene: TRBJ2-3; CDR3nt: TGTGCCAGCAGCTTGTTCATGGCGTCTTTTTCGCAGTATTTT; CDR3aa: CASSLFMASFSQYF
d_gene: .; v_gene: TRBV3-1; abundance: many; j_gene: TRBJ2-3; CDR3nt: TGTGCCAGCAGCCAAGTGGCGGCGGGCGCGGGAAATACGCAGTATTTT; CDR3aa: CASSQVAAGAGNTQYF
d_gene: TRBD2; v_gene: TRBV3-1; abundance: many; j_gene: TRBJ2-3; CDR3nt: TGTGCCAGCAGCCAAGATTGGGTAGGCGATCGGGGGGTCGCAGATACGCAGTATTTT; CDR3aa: CASSQDWVGDRGVADTQYF
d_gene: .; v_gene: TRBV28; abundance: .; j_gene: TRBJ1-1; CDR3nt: TGTGCCAGCAGTCCGGGGAGGGGTTGGTCGAACACTGAAGCTTTCTTT; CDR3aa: CASSPGRGWSNTEAFF
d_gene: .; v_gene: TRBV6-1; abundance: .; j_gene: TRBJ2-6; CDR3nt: TGTGCCAGCGCCCGGGACATTGTCTCTGGGGCCAACGTCCTGACTTTC; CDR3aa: CASARDIVSGANVLTF
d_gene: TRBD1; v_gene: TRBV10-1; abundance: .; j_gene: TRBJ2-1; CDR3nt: TGCGCCAGCAGCGCTGGATGGGGGACAGGGTCCTACAATGAGCAGTTCTTC; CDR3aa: CASSAGWGTGSYNEQFF
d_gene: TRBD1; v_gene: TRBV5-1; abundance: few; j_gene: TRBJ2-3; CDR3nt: TGCGCCAGCAGCAGGCAGGGGGCGACCCAGTCAGATACGCAGTATTTT; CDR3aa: CASSRQGATQSDTQYF
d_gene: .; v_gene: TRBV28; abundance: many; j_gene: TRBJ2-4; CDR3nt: TGTGCCAGCAGTCCACCCTCCGAGCCTAACATTCAGTACTTC; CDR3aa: CASSPPSEPNIQYF
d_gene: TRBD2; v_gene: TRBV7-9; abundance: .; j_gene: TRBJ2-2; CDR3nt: TGTGCCAGCAGCTTCGCTAGCGGGAACACCGGGGAGCTGTTTTTT; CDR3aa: CASSFASGNTGELFF
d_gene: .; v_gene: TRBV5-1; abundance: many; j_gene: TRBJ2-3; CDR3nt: TGCGCCAGCAGCTTCTTTGGGGGTTGGACAGATACGCAGTATTTT; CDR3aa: CASSFFGGWTDTQYF
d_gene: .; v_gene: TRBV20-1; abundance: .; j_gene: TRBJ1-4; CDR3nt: TGCAGTGCCATAGGGCCTTTTAATGAAAAACTGTTTTTT; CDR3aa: CSAIGPFNEKLFF
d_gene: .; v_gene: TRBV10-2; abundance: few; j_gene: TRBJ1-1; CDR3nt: TGCGCCAGCAGTGATACAGGGACAGCTTTCTTT; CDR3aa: CASSDTGTAFF
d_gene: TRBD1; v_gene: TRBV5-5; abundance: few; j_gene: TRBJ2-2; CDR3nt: TGTGCCAGCAGCTCGAGACAGGGCTCCGGGGAGCTGTTTTTT; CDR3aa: CASSSRQGSGELFF
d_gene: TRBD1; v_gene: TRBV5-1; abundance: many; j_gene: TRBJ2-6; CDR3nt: TGCGCCAGCAGCTTGGCAGGGGGCGCTGGGGCCAACGTCCTGACTTTC; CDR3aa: CASSLAGGAGANVLTF
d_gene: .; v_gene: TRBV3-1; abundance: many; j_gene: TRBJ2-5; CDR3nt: TGTGCCAGCAGCCAAGGCCCAAGGGGGGGGACCCAGTACTTC; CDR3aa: CASSQGPRGGTQYF
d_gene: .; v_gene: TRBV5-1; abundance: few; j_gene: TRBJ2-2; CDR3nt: TGCGCCAGCAGCTTGGTAGGGACGAACACCGGGGAGCTGTTTTTT; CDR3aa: CASSLVGTNTGELFF
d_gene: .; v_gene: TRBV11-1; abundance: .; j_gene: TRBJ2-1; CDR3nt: TGTGCCAGCAGCCATAACTTTGGTGAGCAGTTCTTC; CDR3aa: CASSHNFGEQFF
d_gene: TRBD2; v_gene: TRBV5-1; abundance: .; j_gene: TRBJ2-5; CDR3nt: TGCGCCAGCAGCTTGGAGACTAGCGGGCCCCAAGAGACCCAGTACTTC; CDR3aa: CASSLETSGPQETQYF
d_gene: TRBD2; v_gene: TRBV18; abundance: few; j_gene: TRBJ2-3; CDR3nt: TGTGCCAGCTCACCTACTAGCGGGCCCACAGATACGCAGTATTTT; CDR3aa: CASSPTSGPTDTQYF
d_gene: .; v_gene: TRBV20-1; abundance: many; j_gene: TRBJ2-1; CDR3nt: TGCAGTGCTAGGTCGGCACGGGGCGTACCCTACAATGAGCAGTTCTTC; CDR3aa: CSARSARGVPYNEQFF
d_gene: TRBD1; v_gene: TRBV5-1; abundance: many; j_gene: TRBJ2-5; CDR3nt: TGCGCCAGCAGTCGTTTGACAGGGGTCTCCCAAGGGGAGACCCAGTACTTC; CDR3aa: CASSRLTGVSQGETQYF
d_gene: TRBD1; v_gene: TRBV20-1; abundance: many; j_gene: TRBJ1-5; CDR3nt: TGCAGTGCTAGCTGGGGACAGACGGAGGTCGATCAGCCCCAGCATTTT; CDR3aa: CSASWGQTEVDQPQHF
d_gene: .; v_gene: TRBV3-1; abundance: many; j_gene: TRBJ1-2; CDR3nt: TGTGCCAGCAGCCAGAGTAACTATGGCTACACCTTC; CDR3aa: CASSQSNYGYTF
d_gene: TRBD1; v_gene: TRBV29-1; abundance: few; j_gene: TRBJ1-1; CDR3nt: TGCAGCGCGAAACAGGGGGATACTGAAGCTTTCTTT; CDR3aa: CSAKQGDTEAFF
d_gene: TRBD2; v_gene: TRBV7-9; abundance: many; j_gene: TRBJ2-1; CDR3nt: TGTGCCTACCCCGGGGGGTTGGTTAATGAGCAGTTCTTC; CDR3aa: CAYPGGLVNEQFF
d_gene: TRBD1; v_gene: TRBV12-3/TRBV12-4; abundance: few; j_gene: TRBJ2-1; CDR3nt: TGTGCCAGCAGTTTAGTGCTGGGACAGGGTTACCTCGGTGAGCAGTTCTTC; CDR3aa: CASSLVLGQGYLGEQFF
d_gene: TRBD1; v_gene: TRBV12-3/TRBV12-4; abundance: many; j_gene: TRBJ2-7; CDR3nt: TGTGCCAGCAGAACCGGGACAGGGCTATCCGAGCAGTACTTC; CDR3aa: CASRTGTGLSEQYF
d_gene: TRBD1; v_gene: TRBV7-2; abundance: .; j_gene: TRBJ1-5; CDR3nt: TGTGCCAGCAGCTTAGGACCATCGGGACAGAGGAATCAGCCCCAGCATTTT; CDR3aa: CASSLGPSGQRNQPQHF
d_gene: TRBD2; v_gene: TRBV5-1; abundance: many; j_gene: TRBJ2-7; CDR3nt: TGCGCCAGCAGAGGAACTAGCGAGAGCTCCTACGAGCAGTACTTC; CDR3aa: CASRGTSESSYEQYF
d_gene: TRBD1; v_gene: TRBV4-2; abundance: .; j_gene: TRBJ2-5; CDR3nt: TGTGCCAGCAGCCAACTCACACAAAACAGGGGGCTGGAGACCCAGTACTTC; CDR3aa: CASSQLTQNRGLETQYF
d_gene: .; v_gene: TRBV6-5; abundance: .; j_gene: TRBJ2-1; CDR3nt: TGTGCCAGCAGTTACTCGCGGACCAGCTCCTACAATGAGCAGTTCTTC; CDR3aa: CASSYSRTSSYNEQFF
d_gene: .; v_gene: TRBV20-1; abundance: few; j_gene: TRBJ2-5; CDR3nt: TGCAGTGCTAGTTCGGACGGCCAGTGGGAGACCCAGTACTTC; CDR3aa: CSASSDGQWETQYF
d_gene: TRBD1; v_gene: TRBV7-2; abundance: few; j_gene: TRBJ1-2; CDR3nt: TGTGCCAGCAGCTCTCGGACAGGACCCCATGGCTACACCTTC; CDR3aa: CASSSRTGPHGYTF
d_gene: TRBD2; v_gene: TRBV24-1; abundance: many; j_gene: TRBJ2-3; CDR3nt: TGTGCCACCAGTGATCCCCAATCCGCCAAGCGGGACCACACAGATACGCAGTATTTT; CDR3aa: CATSDPQSAKRDHTDTQYF